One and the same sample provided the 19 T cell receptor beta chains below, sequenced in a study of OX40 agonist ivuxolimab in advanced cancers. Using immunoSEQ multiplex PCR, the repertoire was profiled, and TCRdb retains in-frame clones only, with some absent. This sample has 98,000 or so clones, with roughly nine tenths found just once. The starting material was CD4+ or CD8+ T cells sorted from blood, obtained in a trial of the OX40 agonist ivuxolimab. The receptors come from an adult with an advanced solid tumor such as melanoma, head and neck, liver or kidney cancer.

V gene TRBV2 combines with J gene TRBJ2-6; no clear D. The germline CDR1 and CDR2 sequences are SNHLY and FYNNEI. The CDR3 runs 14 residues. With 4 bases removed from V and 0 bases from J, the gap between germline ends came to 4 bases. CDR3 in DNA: TGTGCCAGCAGTGCAAGCTCTGGGGCCAACGTCCTGACTTTC. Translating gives CASSASSGANVLTF.

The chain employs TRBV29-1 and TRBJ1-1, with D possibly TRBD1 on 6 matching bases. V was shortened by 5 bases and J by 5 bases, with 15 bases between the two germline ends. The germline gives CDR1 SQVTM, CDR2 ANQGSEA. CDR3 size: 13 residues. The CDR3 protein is CSVRDNPGTEAFF. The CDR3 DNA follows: TGCAGCGTTCGGGACAACCCAGGGACTGAAGCTTTCTTT.

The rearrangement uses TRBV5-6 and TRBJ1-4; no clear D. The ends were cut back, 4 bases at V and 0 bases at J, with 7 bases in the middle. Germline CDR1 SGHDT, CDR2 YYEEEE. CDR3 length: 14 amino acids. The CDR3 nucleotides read TGTGCCAGCAGCCCCAGATCAACTAATGAAAAACTGTTTTTT. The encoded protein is CASSPRSTNEKLFF.

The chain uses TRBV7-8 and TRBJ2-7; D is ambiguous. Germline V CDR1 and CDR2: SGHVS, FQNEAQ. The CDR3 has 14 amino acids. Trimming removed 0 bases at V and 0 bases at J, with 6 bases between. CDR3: CASSLATASYEQYF. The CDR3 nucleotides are TGTGCCAGCAGCTTAGCGACTGCCTCCTACGAGCAGTACTTC.

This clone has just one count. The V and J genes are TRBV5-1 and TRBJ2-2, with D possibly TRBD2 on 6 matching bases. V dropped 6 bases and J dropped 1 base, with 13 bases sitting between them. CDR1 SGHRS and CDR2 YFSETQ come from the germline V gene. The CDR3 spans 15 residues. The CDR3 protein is CASIPGSENTGELFF. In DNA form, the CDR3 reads TGCGCCAGCATACCCGGGAGTGAGAACACCGGGGAGCTGTTTTTT.

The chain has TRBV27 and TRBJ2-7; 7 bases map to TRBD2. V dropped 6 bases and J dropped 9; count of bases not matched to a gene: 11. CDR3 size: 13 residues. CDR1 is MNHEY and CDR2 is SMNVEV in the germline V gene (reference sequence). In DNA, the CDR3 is TGTGCCAGCAGCCCCACAGCGGCTAGCGGGCAGTACTTC. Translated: CASSPTAASGQYF.

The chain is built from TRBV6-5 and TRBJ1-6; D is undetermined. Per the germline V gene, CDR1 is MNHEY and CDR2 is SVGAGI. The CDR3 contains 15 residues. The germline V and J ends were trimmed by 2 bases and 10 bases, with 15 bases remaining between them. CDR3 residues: CASSYDKPNGSPLHF. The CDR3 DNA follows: TGTGCCAGCAGTTACGACAAGCCCAATGGCTCACCCCTCCACTTT.

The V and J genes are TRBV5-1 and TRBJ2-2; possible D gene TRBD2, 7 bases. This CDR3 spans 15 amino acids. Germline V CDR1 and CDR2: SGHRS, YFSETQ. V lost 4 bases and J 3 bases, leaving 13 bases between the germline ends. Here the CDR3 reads CASSPGGADTGELFF. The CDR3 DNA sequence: TGCGCCAGCAGCCCTGGGGGGGCAGACACCGGGGAGCTGTTTTTT.

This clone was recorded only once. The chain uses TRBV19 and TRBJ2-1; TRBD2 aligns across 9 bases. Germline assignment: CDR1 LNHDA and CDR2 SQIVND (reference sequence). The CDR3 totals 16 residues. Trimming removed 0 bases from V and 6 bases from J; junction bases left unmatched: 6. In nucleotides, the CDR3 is TGTGCCAGTAGTATAGAGTCTAGCGGGAACCCCAATGAGCAGTTCTTC. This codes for CASSIESSGNPNEQFF.

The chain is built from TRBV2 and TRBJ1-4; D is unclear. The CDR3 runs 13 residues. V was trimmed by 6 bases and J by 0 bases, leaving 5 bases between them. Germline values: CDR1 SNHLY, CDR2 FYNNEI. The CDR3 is CASRTATNEKLFF. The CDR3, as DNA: TGTGCCAGCAGAACAGCAACTAATGAAAAACTGTTTTTT.

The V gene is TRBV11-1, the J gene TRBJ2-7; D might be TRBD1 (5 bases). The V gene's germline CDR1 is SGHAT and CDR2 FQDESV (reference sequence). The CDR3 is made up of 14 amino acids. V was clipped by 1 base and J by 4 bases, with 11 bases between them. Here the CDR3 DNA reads TGTGCCAGCAGCTTAGGAGACAGCTTTTACGAGCAGTACGTC. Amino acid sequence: CASSLGDSFYEQYV.

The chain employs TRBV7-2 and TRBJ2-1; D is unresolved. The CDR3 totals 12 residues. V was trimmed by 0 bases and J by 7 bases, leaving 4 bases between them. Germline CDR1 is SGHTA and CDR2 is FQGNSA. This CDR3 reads CASSLAENEQFF. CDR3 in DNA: TGTGCCAGCAGCTTAGCGGAGAATGAGCAGTTCTTC.

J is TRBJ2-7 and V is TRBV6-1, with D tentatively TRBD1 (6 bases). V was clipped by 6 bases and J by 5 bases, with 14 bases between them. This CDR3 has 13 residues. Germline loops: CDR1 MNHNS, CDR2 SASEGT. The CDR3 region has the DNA TGTGCCAGCAGATTGCTGGGGGCCCACGAGCAGTACTTC. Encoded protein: CASRLLGAHEQYF.

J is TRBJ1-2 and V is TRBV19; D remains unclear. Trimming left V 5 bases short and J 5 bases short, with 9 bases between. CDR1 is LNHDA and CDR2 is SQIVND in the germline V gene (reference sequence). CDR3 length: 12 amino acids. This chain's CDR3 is CASSPSLYGYTF. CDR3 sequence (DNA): TGTGCCAGTAGTCCCTCCTTATATGGCTACACCTTC.

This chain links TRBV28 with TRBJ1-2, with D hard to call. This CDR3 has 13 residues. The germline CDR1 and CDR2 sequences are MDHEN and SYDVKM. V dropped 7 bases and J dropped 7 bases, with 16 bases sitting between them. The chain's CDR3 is CASTMELRGGYTF. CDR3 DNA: TGTGCCAGCACTATGGAACTTCGGGGTGGCTACACCTTC.

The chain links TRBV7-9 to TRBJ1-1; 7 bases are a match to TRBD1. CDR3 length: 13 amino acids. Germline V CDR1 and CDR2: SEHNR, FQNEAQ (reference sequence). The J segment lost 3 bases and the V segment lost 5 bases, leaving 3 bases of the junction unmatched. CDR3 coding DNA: TGTGCCAGCAGCCTTACAGGGGACACTGAAGCTTTCTTT. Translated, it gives CASSLTGDTEAFF.

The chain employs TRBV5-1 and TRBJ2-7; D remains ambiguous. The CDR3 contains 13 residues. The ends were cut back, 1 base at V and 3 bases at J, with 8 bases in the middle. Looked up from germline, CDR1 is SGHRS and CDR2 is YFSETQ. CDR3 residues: CASSLTPSYEQYF. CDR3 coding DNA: TGCGCCAGCAGCTTGACACCCAGCTACGAGCAGTACTTC.

The CDR3 sequence: CSARVSEQFF. The CDR3, as DNA: TGCAGTGCTAGAGTGTCAGAGCAGTTCTTC. The chain is built from TRBV20-1 and TRBJ2-1; D remains unclear. The germline V gene encodes CDR1 DFQATT and CDR2 SNEGSKA (reference sequence). Between the trimmed V and J ends, which lost 1 base and 10 bases, there was a span of 5 bases. This CDR3 has 10 amino acids.

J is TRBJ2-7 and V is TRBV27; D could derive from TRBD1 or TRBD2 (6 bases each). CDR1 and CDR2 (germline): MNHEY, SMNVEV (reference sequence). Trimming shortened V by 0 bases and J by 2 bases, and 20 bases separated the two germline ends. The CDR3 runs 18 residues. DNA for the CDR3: TGTGCCAGCAGTTTATCGGAAGGGACTCTCAGGGGAGCCTACGAGCAGTACTTC. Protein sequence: CASSLSEGTLRGAYEQYF.